This TCR beta chain came from a study of CD8+CD57+ T cells in acquired aplastic anemia. Study context: Sorted CD4+ and CD8+ cells gave a mean 3.2 ug DNA, range roughly 0.19 to 27.4 ug.

CDR3 and TCR beta VDJ profiling relied on a genomic DNA template. One entry per CDR3 protein, called by TCRdb with MiXCR from the reads. The sample yields under 200,000 distinct CDR3 sequences, roughly 63% seen once. V lost 3 bases, J lost 1 base, and 12 bases lay in between. CDR1 is SGHVS and CDR2 is FQNEAQ in the germline V gene. This CDR3 has 15 amino acids. The chain couples TRBV7-8 to TRBJ1-1; possible D gene TRBD1, 5 bases. This TCR was sampled from a human donor in good health. The sequenced sample was sorted CD4+, CD8+, or CD8+CD57+ T cells (not recorded which) from PBMCs. This CDR3 is CASSFPRGTNTEAFF. For the CDR3, the DNA is TGTGCCAGCAGCTTCCCGCGCGGGACGAACACTGAAGCTTTCTTT.